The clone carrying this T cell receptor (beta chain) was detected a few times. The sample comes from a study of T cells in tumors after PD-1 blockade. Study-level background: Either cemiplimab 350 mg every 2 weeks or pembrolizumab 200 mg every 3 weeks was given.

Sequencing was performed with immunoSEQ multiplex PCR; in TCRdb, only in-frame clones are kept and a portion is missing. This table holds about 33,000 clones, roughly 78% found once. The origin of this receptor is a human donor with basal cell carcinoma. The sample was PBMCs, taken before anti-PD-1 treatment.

CDR3 bases: TGTGCCAGCAGCGTGGCGCAGGGATCAGGGGCCAACGTCCTGACTTTC. Residues: CASSVAQGSGANVLTF. The rearrangement links TRBV9 to TRBJ2-6; a weak D match, TRBD1 (5 bases). This CDR3 has 16 residues. Germline CDR1 is SGDLS and CDR2 is YYNGEE. With 2 bases removed from V and 4 bases from J, the gap between germline ends came to 13 bases. Filled out from reference TRBV9 and TRBJ2-6, the complete variable domain reads DSGVTQTPKHLITATGQRVTLRCSPRSGDLSVYWYQQSLDQGLQFLIQYYNGEERAKGNILERFSAQQFPDLHSELNLSSLELGDSALYFCASSVAQGSGANVLTFGAGSRLTVL.